This T cell receptor (beta chain) was profiled in a study of CD8 T cells in ankylosing spondylitis. As concerns this clonotype: As yet, its antigen is unknown.

Study findings and constraints: Some of these motif variants have turned up before, in reports on reactive arthritis synovial fluid and blood. Reported data indicate significant enrichment of disease-linked clones within matched ankylosing spondylitis synovial fluid. In ankylosing spondylitis blood, a motif of seven or eight highly homologous TCR beta variants appeared characteristic. The disease-linked clones had a CD8+ phenotype and low blood frequencies.

This CDR3 is built from 16 residues. Trimming took 1 base from V and 1 from J; bases not matched to a gene: 6. Germline-derived CDR1 and CDR2 are DFQATT and SNEGSKA (reference sequence). For TCR beta, libraries came from quantitative 5'-RACE with molecular barcodes. TCRdb called the 5' RACE reads again in MiXCR, with one record for every CDR3 protein. This sample carries just under 550,000 distinct CDR3 sequences, about 13% of them seen once, and the ten largest clones take around 7%. This TCR came from a male donor with ankylosing spondylitis. Material: blood, either unsorted or a sorted T cell fraction (not recorded which). The chain couples TRBV20-1 to TRBJ1-5; TRBD1 aligns across 8 bases. CDR3 in DNA: TGCAGTGCTAGAGCGCCAGGGGGCGGCAGCAATCAGCCCCAGCATTTT. Translating it yields CSARAPGGGSNQPQHF.